The 5 T cell receptor beta chains presented below share a single source sample, sequenced in a study of tumor and adjacent non-tumor tissue in lung cancer (dated by TCRdb to the late 2010s). Libraries were prepared through multiplex PCR. The sequencer listed for this sample is Illumina HiSeq 2500. TCRbeta libraries were built by three rounds of nested PCR using primers (Table S4), following protocols modified from ARM-PCR. The public reads were reanalyzed by TCRdb: fastp trimming at Q25, MiXCR alignment, in-frame beta chains only. Rows matching on CDR3 protein sequence are summarized as one entry with the most common DNA and genes. A total of under 250,000 distinct CDR3 sequences appear in this sample, about two thirds of them only once. The ten largest clones represent under 30% of the sample. Bulk unsorted tissue served as the source for RNA extraction, and RNA quality was assessed using a NanoDrop ND-1000 and an Agilent 2100.

The sample consisted of lung tumor tissue. The receptors were gathered from a man in his 60s with non-small cell lung cancer.

Here the CDR3 DNA reads TGTGCCAGCCGGGTTGAAGGGAACACTGAAGCTTTCTTT. Its translation is CASRVEGNTEAFF. The V and J genes are TRBV7-3 and TRBJ1-1, with D hard to call. The CDR3 runs 13 residues. V shed 8 bases and J shed 1 base, with 11 bases lying between them. CDR1 is SGHTA and CDR2 is FQGTGA in the germline V gene.

This clonotype was seen more than once but under ten times. Given a much more abundant clone one base away, this may be a read error. The chain joins TRBV5-6 to TRBJ2-5; D call uncertain. Per germline, CDR1 SGHDT and CDR2 YYEEEE. CDR3 length: 12 amino acids. CDR3 sequence (DNA): TGTGCCAGCTGCTTGCCGCAAGAGACCCAGTACTTC. Translating gives CASCLPQETQYF.

This clonotype was observed a single time. The junction departs from germline at one end; a sequencing error may be responsible. V usage is TRBV29-1 and J usage is TRBJ2-1, with a tentative D call TRBD1 (5 bases). Germline V gives CDR1 SQVTM, CDR2 ANQGSEA. CDR3 length: 13 residues. CDR3 DNA sequence: TGCAGCCTTGATAGGGGCTCGGGCAATGAGCGGTTCTTC. Protein: CSLDRGSGNERFF.

Comment on this clonotype: At one boundary the junction diverges from the germline segment, which might be a read error. The chain joins TRBV29-1 to TRBJ2-1, with 8 bases fitting TRBD1. Looked up from germline, CDR1 is SQVTM and CDR2 is ANQGSEA. The CDR3 extends over 15 amino acids. Written as DNA, the CDR3 is TGCTGCGTTGCTTACGGGACAGGACCTAACAATGAGCAGTTCTTC. Its translation is CCVAYGTGPNNEQFF.

In its sample, this clonotype was seen a few times. The chain recombines TRBV5-1 with TRBJ2-1; 7 bases line up with TRBD2. The V gene's germline CDR1 is SGHRS and CDR2 YFSETQ. CDR3 size: 15 residues. V was pared by 6 bases and J by 4 bases, with 10 bases of the junction left unmatched. This CDR3 is CASKLESGEYNEQFF. For the CDR3, the DNA is TGCGCCAGCAAATTGGAGAGCGGGGAGTACAATGAGCAGTTCTTC.